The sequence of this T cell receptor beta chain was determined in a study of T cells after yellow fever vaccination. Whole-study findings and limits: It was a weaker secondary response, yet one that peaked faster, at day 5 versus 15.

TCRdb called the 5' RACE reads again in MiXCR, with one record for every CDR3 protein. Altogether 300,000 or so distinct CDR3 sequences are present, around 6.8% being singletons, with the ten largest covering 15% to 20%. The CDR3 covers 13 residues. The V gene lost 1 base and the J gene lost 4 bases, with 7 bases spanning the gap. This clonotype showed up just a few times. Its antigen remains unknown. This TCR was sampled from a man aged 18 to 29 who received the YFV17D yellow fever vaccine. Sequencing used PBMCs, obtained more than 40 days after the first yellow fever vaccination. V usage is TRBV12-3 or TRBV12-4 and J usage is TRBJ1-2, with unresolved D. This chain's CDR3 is CASSLEGIYGYTF. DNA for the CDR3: TGTGCCAGCAGTTTAGAGGGTATCTATGGCTACACCTTC.